These 18 T cell receptor delta chains were all obtained from the same sample, sequenced in a study of Vδ1+ human thymocytes. Study outcomes and limitations: Thymic TRG and TRD repertoires appeared highly polyclonal.

Their antigen targets remain unknown. The template was reverse-transcribed extracted RNA. The CDR3 regions were amplified by multiplex PCR from V-gene primers to a constant-region primer. TCRdb processed the multiplex PCR reads again with the CATT caller. The sample has 70,000 to 90,000 delta-chain clones; about 30% are singletons. Material for sequencing was Vdelta1+ gamma-delta thymocytes from the thymus. Subset here: FACS-sorted CD3+ TCRalphabeta- TCRVdelta1+ TCRVdelta2- thymocytes. The receptors come from a boy in the first two years of life who had congenital heart surgery.

This clone has a handful of counts. The genes are TRDV2 and TRDJ1; the match to TRDD3 covers 9 bases. V lost 2 bases and J lost 6; bases outside the gene matches: 15. Germline CDR1 reads GEAIGNYY; CDR2 reads EKD. CDR3 size: 17 residues. CDR3 nucleotides: TGTGCCTGTGACAGCTGGGGGATGGTCCCAACCTCAAATAAACTCATCTTT. Protein product: CACDSWGMVPTSNKLIF.

The chain carries TRDV1 and TRDJ1; TRDD3 matches 9 bases. CDR1 and CDR2 (germline): TSWWSYY, QGS. The trim removed 2 bases at V and 0 bases at J, leaving 28 bases unmatched. The CDR3 totals 24 residues. CDR3 DNA sequence: TGTGCTCTTGGGGAAAATCCCCTCTTCGTCTGGGGGATTGTCGGGAGTGTGTACACCGATAAACTCATCTTT. It encodes CALGENPLFVWGIVGSVYTDKLIF.

The chain links TRDV1 to TRDJ1; 8 bases fit TRDD3. CDR3 length: 26 amino acids. The V segment lost 7 bases and the J segment 2 bases; nucleotides outside the gene matches: 42. Per the germline V gene, CDR1 is TSWWSYY and CDR2 is QGS. CDR3 nucleotide sequence: TGTGCTCTTGAGATATTTCCCGTCCCCCCTGGTCGGTGGGGGATTAATTCCCGGCCCTCAACCGATAAACTCATCTTT. Translated, it gives CALEIFPVPPGRWGINSRPSTDKLIF.

J is TRDJ1 and V is TRDV1; D remains ambiguous. This CDR3 region has 18 residues. Trimming left V 1 base short and J 0 bases short, with 18 bases between. Germline-derived CDR1 and CDR2 are TSWWSYY and QGS. The CDR3 is CALGEPVPRTKYTDKLIF. The CDR3 DNA is TGTGCTCTTGGGGAACCTGTGCCTCGGACCAAATACACCGATAAACTCATCTTT.

V and J are TRDV1 and TRDJ1; 10 bases are a match to TRDD3. CDR3 length equals 24 residues. With 3 bases clipped from V and 0 bases from J, the junction kept 28 bases outside the gene matches. Germline V gives CDR1 TSWWSYY, CDR2 QGS. CDR3 coding DNA: TGTGCTCTTGGGGAGGCAGTGTGGGATCCGTCTACTGGGGGATTCCACCCTCACACCGATAAACTCATCTTT. This translates into CALGEAVWDPSTGGFHPHTDKLIF.

This chain uses TRDV1 with TRDJ1, with a tentative D call TRDD2 (6 bases). V was cut by 3 bases and J by 5 bases, with 40 bases left in between. The CDR3 sequence is 23 residues long. CDR1 is TSWWSYY and CDR2 is QGS in the germline V gene. In DNA, the CDR3 is TGTGCTCTTGGGGACTCCTACCGTCTGGGATCCCACCGAAACTCCGGCCCACCGGATAAACTCATCTTT. Amino acid sequence: CALGDSYRLGSHRNSGPPDKLIF.

V and J are TRDV1 and TRDJ2; no clear D. CDR1 is TSWWSYY, CDR2 QGS, per germline. The CDR3 loop spans 14 amino acids. With 1 base removed from V and 8 bases from J, the gap between germline ends came to 11 bases. The CDR3 DNA sequence: TGTGCTCTTGGGGAACCGCCGTTTGACGCACAACTCTTCTTT. Amino acid sequence: CALGEPPFDAQLFF.

The gene calls are TRDV1 and TRDJ1; 12 nucleotides agree with TRDD3. This CDR3 comprises 19 residues. Germline V gives CDR1 TSWWSYY, CDR2 QGS. With 3 bases clipped from V and 3 bases from J, the junction kept 14 bases outside the gene matches. In nucleotides, the CDR3 is TGTGCTCTTGGGGACCCGGGGTTCACTTACTGGGGGATACCCGATAAACTCATCTTT. It translates to CALGDPGFTYWGIPDKLIF.

The V and J genes are TRDV1 and TRDJ1; 12 positions match TRDD3. Germline V gene data show CDR1 as TSWWSYY and CDR2 as QGS. The CDR3 is made up of 19 amino acids. J lost 1 base, V lost 4 bases, and 13 bases had no gene match. The CDR3 nucleotides are TGTGCTCTTGGGGCCCAGCCTTGTGCTGGGGGATACGTCACCGATAAACTCATCTTT. Protein sequence: CALGAQPCAGGYVTDKLIF.

This sequence joins TRDV1 and TRDJ1; D is ambiguous. Germline CDR1 TSWWSYY, CDR2 QGS. The germline V and J ends were trimmed by 1 base and 7 bases, with 10 bases remaining between them. The CDR3 has 13 residues. This CDR3 is CALGEHRLPKLIF. The CDR3 bases are TGTGCTCTTGGGGAACATCGCCTCCCTAAACTCATCTTT.

This rearrangement joins TRDV1 to TRDJ1; D is perhaps TRDD3 (7 bases). The CDR3 contains 22 residues. Germline assignment: CDR1 TSWWSYY and CDR2 QGS. V lost 2 bases, J lost 0 bases, and 31 bases lay in between. The CDR3 DNA reads TGTGCTCTTGGGGAAAAGGACCCCCTTCCCGGAATCACTGGGGACCACACCGATAAACTCATCTTT. Its translation: CALGEKDPLPGITGDHTDKLIF.

The chain links TRDV1 to TRDJ1; unclear D gene. Deletions cut 0 bases from V and 0 bases from J, with 17 bases between. The CDR3 runs 18 residues. CDR1 TSWWSYY and CDR2 QGS come from the germline V gene. The CDR3 region is CALGELDHGGPYTDKLIF. CDR3 DNA sequence: TGTGCTCTTGGGGAACTAGATCACGGCGGGCCGTACACCGATAAACTCATCTTT.

The V gene is TRDV1, the J gene TRDJ1; the D gene is possibly TRDD2 (5 bases). The CDR3 runs to 19 residues. Trimming left V 2 bases short and J 10 bases short, with 32 bases between. In germline, CDR1 is TSWWSYY, CDR2 QGS. The CDR3 nucleotides are TGTGCTCTTGGGGAAGGGGTGTCCGCCTACGTGGCGTCCCCTCCCGTACTCATCTTT. As protein: CALGEGVSAYVASPPVLIF.

This clone was seen more than once but under ten times. V usage is TRDV1 and J usage is TRDJ1, with 12 bases aligning to TRDD3. CDR3 size: 26 residues. J gave up 0 bases and V 0 bases, and 29 bases lay outside the gene matches. The germline gives CDR1 TSWWSYY, CDR2 QGS. CDR3 nucleotide sequence: TGTGCTCTTGGGGAACTAAGTCCCGCCCTCAGGGCCCTGGGGGATACGCATTCTCAGTACACCGATAAACTCATCTTT. The encoded protein is CALGELSPALRALGDTHSQYTDKLIF.

This chain joins TRDV2 and TRDJ1, with 10 bases identical to TRDD3. The CDR3 runs to 23 residues. Trimming removed 1 base from V and 0 bases from J; junction bases left unmatched: 25. In germline, CDR1 is GEAIGNYY, CDR2 EKD. For the CDR3, the DNA is TGTGCCTGTGACACTTTACTACTGGGGGGATACGTCCCGATAAGAGATTACACCGATAAACTCATCTTT. Translating gives CACDTLLLGGYVPIRDYTDKLIF.

This clone was detected a few times. The chain is built from TRDV1 and TRDJ1; D possibly corresponds to TRDD3 (6 bases). This CDR3 has 17 residues. Per germline, CDR1 TSWWSYY and CDR2 QGS. The V end lost 3 bases, the J end lost 1 base, and 18 bases lay between the germline ends. CDR3 region: CALGEFRRGSPTDKLIF. The CDR3 DNA is TGTGCTCTTGGGGAGTTCCGTCGGGGATCCCCCACCGATAAACTCATCTTT.

This clone was recorded a few times. The rearrangement uses TRDV2 and TRDJ1; D gene ambiguous. This CDR3 is 12 amino acids long. With 3 bases removed from V and 8 bases from J, the gap between germline ends came to 12 bases. The germline CDR1 and CDR2 sequences are GEAIGNYY and EKD. CDR3 sequence (DNA): TGTGCCTGTGACGTTCAGGGCGTCAAACTCATCTTT. Translating gives CACDVQGVKLIF.

The V and J genes are TRDV1 and TRDJ1, with D perhaps TRDD3 (5 bases). Looked up from germline, CDR1 is TSWWSYY and CDR2 is QGS. The CDR3 spans 18 residues. Trimming removed 1 base from V and 0 bases from J, with 18 bases in between. The CDR3 nucleotides are TGTGCTCTTGGGGAACAAACCTCGGGGACCCAGTACACCGATAAACTCATCTTT. This sequence encodes CALGEQTSGTQYTDKLIF.